These T cell receptor beta chains were read from a single sample in a study of OX40 agonist ivuxolimab in advanced cancers. Using immunoSEQ multiplex PCR, the repertoire was profiled, and TCRdb retains in-frame clones only, with some absent. This sample has tens of thousands of clones; roughly 86% occur once, and the top ten carry 28%. The sequences come from CD4+ or CD8+ T cells sorted from blood, collected in a trial of the OX40 agonist ivuxolimab. These receptors were collected from an adult with an advanced solid tumor such as melanoma, head and neck, liver or kidney cancer. Both conserved end residues are part of each CDR3. Each record gives: CDR3 protein, CDR3 DNA, D gene, J gene, clone size, V gene. The D gene is left open where the match is weak. Size is omitted from some rows. Given values are once, few, many or a class for expanded clones.

CDR3 protein: CASSLGTGLQETQYF
CDR3 DNA: TGTGCCAGCAGCTTAGGGACTGGCTTACAAGAGACCCAGTACTTC
D gene: NA
J gene: TRBJ2-5
clone size: NA
V gene: TRBV13

CDR3 protein: CASSIGDRPQETQYF
CDR3 DNA: TGTGCCAGTAGTATAGGGGACAGGCCACAAGAGACCCAGTACTTC
D gene: TRBD1
J gene: TRBJ2-5
clone size: NA
V gene: TRBV19

CDR3 protein: CATSLAGISDTQYF
CDR3 DNA: TGTGCCACTTCTTTAGCGGGTATTTCGGATACGCAGTATTTT
D gene: TRBD2
J gene: TRBJ2-3
clone size: NA
V gene: TRBV19

CDR3 protein: CSVEDRGQAGVGYGYTF
CDR3 DNA: TGCAGCGTTGAAGATCGGGGACAGGCTGGGGTTGGCTATGGCTACACCTTC
D gene: TRBD1
J gene: TRBJ1-2
clone size: NA
V gene: TRBV29-1

CDR3 protein: CASSRTDYGYTF
CDR3 DNA: TGTGCCAGCAGTAGAACTGATTATGGCTACACCTTC
D gene: NA
J gene: TRBJ1-2
clone size: NA
V gene: TRBV28

CDR3 protein: CASSLGGLGEQYF
CDR3 DNA: TGTGCCAGCAGCTTGGGTGGGCTGGGGGAGCAGTACTTC
D gene: NA
J gene: TRBJ2-7
clone size: few
V gene: TRBV5-6

CDR3 protein: CASIDRDSGANVLTF
CDR3 DNA: TGTGCCAGCATCGACAGGGACTCTGGGGCCAACGTCCTGACTTTC
D gene: TRBD1
J gene: TRBJ2-6
clone size: NA
V gene: TRBV2

CDR3 protein: CAIGTESYEQYF
CDR3 DNA: TGTGCCATCGGGACAGAGTCCTACGAGCAGTACTTC
D gene: TRBD1
J gene: TRBJ2-7
clone size: NA
V gene: TRBV10-3

CDR3 protein: CASSSAGYEQYF
CDR3 DNA: TGTGCCAGCAGTTCCGCAGGCTACGAGCAGTACTTC
D gene: NA
J gene: TRBJ2-7
clone size: NA
V gene: TRBV6-9

CDR3 protein: CASSLMGQGANYGYTF
CDR3 DNA: TGTGCCAGCAGCTTAATGGGTCAGGGAGCAAACTATGGCTACACCTTC
D gene: NA
J gene: TRBJ1-2
clone size: NA
V gene: TRBV7-8

CDR3 protein: CASSLGDRGRYYGYTF
CDR3 DNA: TGTGCCAGCAGCTTAGGGGACAGGGGGCGCTACTATGGCTACACCTTC
D gene: TRBD1
J gene: TRBJ1-2
clone size: NA
V gene: TRBV7-9

CDR3 protein: CSVALEGNEQFF
CDR3 DNA: TGCAGCGTTGCTCTCGAAGGCAATGAGCAGTTCTTC
D gene: NA
J gene: TRBJ2-1
clone size: NA
V gene: TRBV29-1

CDR3 protein: CASSQEAGADKNIQYF
CDR3 DNA: TGCGCCAGCAGCCAAGAGGCAGGGGCCGACAAAAACATTCAGTACTTC
D gene: NA
J gene: TRBJ2-4
clone size: NA
V gene: TRBV5-1

CDR3 protein: CSVGASGETQYF
CDR3 DNA: TGCAGCGTTGGGGCTAGCGGAGAGACCCAGTACTTC
D gene: TRBD2
J gene: TRBJ2-5
clone size: NA
V gene: TRBV29-1

CDR3 protein: CASSLTGDGELFF
CDR3 DNA: TGCGCCAGCAGCTTAACAGGGGACGGGGAGCTGTTTTTT
D gene: TRBD1
J gene: TRBJ2-2
clone size: NA
V gene: TRBV5-1

CDR3 protein: CASSGGQRGHEQYF
CDR3 DNA: TGTGCCAGCAGCGGTGGACAGCGGGGCCACGAGCAGTACTTC
D gene: NA
J gene: TRBJ2-7
clone size: NA
V gene: TRBV9

CDR3 protein: CASSESTGGYEQYF
CDR3 DNA: TGTGCCAGCAGTGAATCGACAGGGGGGTACGAGCAGTACTTC
D gene: TRBD1
J gene: TRBJ2-7
clone size: NA
V gene: TRBV6-1

CDR3 protein: CASWGDSNQPQHF
CDR3 DNA: TGTGCCAGCTGGGGCGATAGCAATCAGCCCCAGCATTTT
D gene: NA
J gene: TRBJ1-5
clone size: NA
V gene: TRBV27

CDR3 protein: CASSLDRDYEQYF
CDR3 DNA: TGTGCCAGCAGCTTAGATCGCGACTACGAGCAGTACTTC
D gene: NA
J gene: TRBJ2-7
clone size: NA
V gene: TRBV11-2

CDR3 protein: CASSQEPGQDSPLHF
CDR3 DNA: TGCGCCAGCAGCCAAGAGCCGGGACAGGATTCACCCCTCCACTTT
D gene: TRBD1
J gene: TRBJ1-6
clone size: once
V gene: TRBV4-1

CDR3 protein: CASSMEENFMNTEAFF
CDR3 DNA: TGTGCCAGTAGTATGGAGGAGAATTTTATGAACACTGAAGCTTTCTTT
D gene: NA
J gene: TRBJ1-1
clone size: NA
V gene: TRBV19

CDR3 protein: CASSSGQAHEQFF
CDR3 DNA: TGTGCCAGCAGCTCCGGACAAGCCCATGAGCAGTTCTTC
D gene: NA
J gene: TRBJ2-1
clone size: NA
V gene: TRBV9

CDR3 protein: CASRKRGLVNNEQFF
CDR3 DNA: TGTGCCAGCCGCAAAAGGGGACTAGTAAACAATGAGCAGTTCTTC
D gene: TRBD2
J gene: TRBJ2-1
clone size: NA
V gene: TRBV27

CDR3 protein: CASRPDRVETQYF
CDR3 DNA: TGTGCCAGCAGACCGGACAGGGTGGAGACCCAGTACTTC
D gene: TRBD1
J gene: TRBJ2-5
clone size: NA
V gene: TRBV28

CDR3 protein: CAISEAGDSGYEQYF
CDR3 DNA: TGTGCCATCAGTGAGGCAGGGGACTCGGGCTACGAGCAGTACTTC
D gene: NA
J gene: TRBJ2-7
clone size: NA
V gene: TRBV10-3

CDR3 protein: CASSHGIDEQYF
CDR3 DNA: TGCGCCAGCAGCCACGGAATCGACGAGCAGTACTTC
D gene: NA
J gene: TRBJ2-7
clone size: NA
V gene: TRBV5-1

CDR3 protein: CASSSPRTRMDTQYF
CDR3 DNA: TGTGCCAGCAGCTCCCCTCGCACCCGCATGGATACGCAGTATTTT
D gene: NA
J gene: TRBJ2-3
clone size: NA
V gene: TRBV7-9

CDR3 protein: CASSFGLTDTQYF
CDR3 DNA: TGTGCCAGCAGCTTCGGCCTCACAGATACGCAGTATTTT
D gene: NA
J gene: TRBJ2-3
clone size: NA
V gene: TRBV11-3

CDR3 protein: CASSQERVLGETQYF
CDR3 DNA: TGCGCCAGCAGCCAAGAAAGGGTCCTGGGAGAGACCCAGTACTTC
D gene: NA
J gene: TRBJ2-5
clone size: NA
V gene: TRBV4-1

CDR3 protein: CASSLTAGGAMKQFF
CDR3 DNA: TGTGCCAGCAGCTTGACAGCGGGGGGAGCAATGAAGCAGTTCTTC
D gene: TRBD2
J gene: TRBJ2-1
clone size: NA
V gene: TRBV7-9

CDR3 protein: CASSYRTGRNGYTF
CDR3 DNA: TGTGCCAGCAGTTACCGGACAGGGCGTAATGGCTACACCTTC
D gene: TRBD1
J gene: TRBJ1-2
clone size: medium-sized
V gene: TRBV6-5

CDR3 protein: CASSQGGGTGGTSTDTQYF
CDR3 DNA: TGTGCCAGCAGCCAAGGGGGCGGGACAGGGGGCACCAGCACAGATACGCAGTATTTT
D gene: TRBD1
J gene: TRBJ2-3
clone size: NA
V gene: TRBV28

CDR3 protein: CASSMMGGGELFF
CDR3 DNA: TGTGCCAGTAGTATGATGGGAGGCGGGGAGCTGTTTTTT
D gene: NA
J gene: TRBJ2-2
clone size: NA
V gene: TRBV19

CDR3 protein: CASSLGQGGRETQYF
CDR3 DNA: TGTGCCAGCAGCCTTGGACAGGGAGGTCGAGAGACCCAGTACTTC
D gene: TRBD1
J gene: TRBJ2-5
clone size: NA
V gene: TRBV7-9

CDR3 protein: CASSLGVTFDEQYF
CDR3 DNA: TGTGCCAGCAGTCTTGGGGTCACCTTTGACGAGCAGTACTTC
D gene: NA
J gene: TRBJ2-7
clone size: NA
V gene: TRBV2

CDR3 protein: CASSSPRDTQYF
CDR3 DNA: TGTGCCAGCAGCTCCCCGCGAGATACGCAGTATTTT
D gene: NA
J gene: TRBJ2-3
clone size: NA
V gene: TRBV7-9

CDR3 protein: CASSFRDNNVYGYTF
CDR3 DNA: TGTGCCAGCAGTTTCCGGGACAACAACGTTTATGGCTACACCTTC
D gene: NA
J gene: TRBJ1-2
clone size: NA
V gene: TRBV27

CDR3 protein: CASSQRLAGITDTQYF
CDR3 DNA: TGCGCCAGCAGCCAACGACTAGCGGGGATCACAGATACGCAGTATTTT
D gene: TRBD2
J gene: TRBJ2-3
clone size: NA
V gene: TRBV4-1

CDR3 protein: CASSRSGVYETQYF
CDR3 DNA: TGTGCCAGTAGTCGATCAGGGGTATACGAGACCCAGTACTTC
D gene: NA
J gene: TRBJ2-5
clone size: once
V gene: TRBV19

CDR3 protein: CASSEEGLGGDTQYF
CDR3 DNA: TGTGCCAGCAGTGAGGAGGGGTTAGGTGGAGATACGCAGTATTTT
D gene: NA
J gene: TRBJ2-3
clone size: NA
V gene: TRBV2